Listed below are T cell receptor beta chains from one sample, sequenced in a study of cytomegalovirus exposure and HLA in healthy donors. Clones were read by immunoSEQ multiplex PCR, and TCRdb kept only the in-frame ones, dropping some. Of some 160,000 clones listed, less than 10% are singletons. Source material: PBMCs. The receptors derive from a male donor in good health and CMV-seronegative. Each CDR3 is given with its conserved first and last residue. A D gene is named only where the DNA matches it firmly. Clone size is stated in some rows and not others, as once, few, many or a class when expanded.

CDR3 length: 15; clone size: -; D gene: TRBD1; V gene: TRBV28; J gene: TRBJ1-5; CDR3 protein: CASSWTGAYNQPQHF; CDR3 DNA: TGTGCCAGCAGTTGGACAGGTGCCTACAATCAGCCCCAGCATTTT
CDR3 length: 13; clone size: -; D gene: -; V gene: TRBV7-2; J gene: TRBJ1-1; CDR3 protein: CASSSDPQGEAFF; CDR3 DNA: TGTGCCAGCAGCTCAGACCCACAGGGAGAAGCTTTCTTT
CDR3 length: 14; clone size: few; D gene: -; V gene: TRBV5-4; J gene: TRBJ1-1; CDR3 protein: CASSAAGRDTEAFF; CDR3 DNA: TGTGCCAGCTCGGCGGCAGGGCGTGACACTGAAGCTTTCTTT
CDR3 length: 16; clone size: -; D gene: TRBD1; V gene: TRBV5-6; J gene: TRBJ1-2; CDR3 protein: CASSVSRGESNYGYTF; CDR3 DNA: TGTGCCAGCAGCGTTTCCAGGGGGGAATCAAACTATGGCTACACCTTC
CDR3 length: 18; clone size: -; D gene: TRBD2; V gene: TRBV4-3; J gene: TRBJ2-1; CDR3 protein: CASSQDSPGGPWDNEQFF; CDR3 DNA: TGCGCCAGCAGCCAAGATAGTCCGGGAGGGCCGTGGGACAATGAGCAGTTCTTC
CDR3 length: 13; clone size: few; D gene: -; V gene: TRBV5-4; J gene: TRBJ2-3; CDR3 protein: CASSLAGGDTQYF; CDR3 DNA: TGTGCCAGCAGCTTGGCCGGGGGAGATACGCAGTATTTT
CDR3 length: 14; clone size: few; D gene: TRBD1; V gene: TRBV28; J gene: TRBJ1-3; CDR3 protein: CASKTGGAGNTIYF; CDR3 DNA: TGTGCCAGCAAGACAGGGGGTGCAGGAAACACCATATATTTT
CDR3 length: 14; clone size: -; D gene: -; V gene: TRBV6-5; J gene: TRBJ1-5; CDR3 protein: CASSRTGGRQPQHF; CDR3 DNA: TGTGCCAGCAGCCGAACTGGAGGGCGTCAGCCCCAGCATTTT
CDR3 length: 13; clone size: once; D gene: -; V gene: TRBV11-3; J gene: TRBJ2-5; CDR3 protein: CASSSDYQETQYF; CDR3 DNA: TGTGCCAGCAGCTCAGACTACCAAGAGACCCAGTACTTC
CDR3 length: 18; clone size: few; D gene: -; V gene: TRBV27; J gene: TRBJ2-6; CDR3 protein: CASSLTWAPISGANVLTF; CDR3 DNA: TGTGCCAGCAGTCTAACCTGGGCCCCGATATCTGGGGCCAACGTCCTGACTTTC
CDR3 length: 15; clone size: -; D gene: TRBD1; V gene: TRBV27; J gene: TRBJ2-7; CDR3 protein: CASSLYYGTVYEQYF; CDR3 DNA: TGTGCCAGCAGTTTATATTATGGGACAGTCTACGAGCAGTACTTC
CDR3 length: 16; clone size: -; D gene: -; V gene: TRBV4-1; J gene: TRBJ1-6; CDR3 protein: CASSQGRARGNSPLHF; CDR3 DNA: TGCGCCAGCAGCCAAGGTAGGGCGAGGGGGAATTCACCCCTCCACTTT
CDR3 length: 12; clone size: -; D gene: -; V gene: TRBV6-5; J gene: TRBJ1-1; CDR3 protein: CASSPSGPEAFF; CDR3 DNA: TGTGCCAGCAGTCCGAGCGGCCCTGAAGCTTTCTTT
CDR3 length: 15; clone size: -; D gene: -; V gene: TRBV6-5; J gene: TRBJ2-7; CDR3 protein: CASSYSPLGSGEQYF; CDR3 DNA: TGTGCCAGCAGTTACTCGCCGCTAGGGAGCGGCGAGCAGTACTTC
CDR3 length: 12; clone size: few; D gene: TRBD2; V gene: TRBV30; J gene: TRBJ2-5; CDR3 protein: CAWSREGHEQYF; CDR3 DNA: TGTGCCTGGAGTCGGGAGGGCCATGAGCAGTACTTC
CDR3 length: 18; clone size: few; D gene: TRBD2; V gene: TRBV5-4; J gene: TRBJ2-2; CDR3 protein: CASSSEGLAGAGTGELFF; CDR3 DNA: TGTGCCAGCAGCTCGGAGGGGCTAGCGGGAGCCGGGACCGGGGAGCTGTTTTTT
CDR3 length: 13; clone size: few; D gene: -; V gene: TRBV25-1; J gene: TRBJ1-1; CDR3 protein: CASSHAGGTEAFF; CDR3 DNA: TGTGCCAGCTCTCACGCCGGGGGGACTGAAGCTTTCTTT
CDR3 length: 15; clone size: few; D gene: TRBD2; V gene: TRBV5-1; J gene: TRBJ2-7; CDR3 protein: CASSLVGLAGGGQYF; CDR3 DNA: TGCGCCAGCAGCTTAGTAGGACTAGCGGGAGGAGGGCAGTACTTC
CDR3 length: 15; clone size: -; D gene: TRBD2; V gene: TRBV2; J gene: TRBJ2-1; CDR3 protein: CASRGLARNYNEQFF; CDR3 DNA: TGTGCCAGCAGGGGACTAGCAAGGAACTACAATGAGCAGTTCTTC
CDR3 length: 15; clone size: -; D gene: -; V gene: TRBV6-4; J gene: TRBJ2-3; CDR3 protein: CASSDSNGGTDTQYF; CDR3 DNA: TGTGCCAGCAGTGACTCGAACGGGGGCACAGATACGCAGTATTTT
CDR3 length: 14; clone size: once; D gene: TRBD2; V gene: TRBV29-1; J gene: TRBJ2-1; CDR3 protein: CSVEGLAGGNEQFF; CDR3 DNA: TGCAGCGTTGAAGGCCTAGCGGGAGGCAATGAGCAGTTCTTC
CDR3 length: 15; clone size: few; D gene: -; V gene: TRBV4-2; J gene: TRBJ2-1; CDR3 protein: CASSQGGPGFDEQFF; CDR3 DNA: TGTGCCAGCAGCCAAGGCGGGCCGGGGTTCGATGAGCAGTTCTTC
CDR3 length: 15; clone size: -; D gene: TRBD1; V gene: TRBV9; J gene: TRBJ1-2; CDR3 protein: CASSVGTGDGYGYTF; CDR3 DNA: TGTGCCAGCAGCGTAGGGACAGGGGATGGCTATGGCTACACCTTC
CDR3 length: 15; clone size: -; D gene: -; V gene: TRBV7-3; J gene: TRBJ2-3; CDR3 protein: CASSLKGLRGDTQYF; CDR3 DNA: TGTGCCAGCAGCTTAAAGGGGTTGCGGGGAGATACGCAGTATTTT
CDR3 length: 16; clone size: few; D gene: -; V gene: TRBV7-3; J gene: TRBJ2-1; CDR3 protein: CASSLIEWSSYNEQFF; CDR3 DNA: TGTGCCAGCAGCTTAATAGAGTGGAGCTCCTACAATGAGCAGTTCTTC
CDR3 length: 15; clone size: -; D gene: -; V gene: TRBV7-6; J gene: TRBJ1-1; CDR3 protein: CASSLEGREDTEAFF; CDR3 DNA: TGTGCCAGCAGCTTAGAGGGCAGGGAAGACACTGAAGCTTTCTTT
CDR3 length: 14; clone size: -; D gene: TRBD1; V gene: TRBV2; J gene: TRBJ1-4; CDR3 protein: CASNRQGSHEKLFF; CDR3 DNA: TGTGCCAGCAACAGACAGGGTTCGCATGAAAAACTGTTTTTT
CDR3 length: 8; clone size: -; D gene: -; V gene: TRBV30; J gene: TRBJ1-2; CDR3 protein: CALGGYTF; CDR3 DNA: TGTGCCCTCGGTGGCTACACCTTC
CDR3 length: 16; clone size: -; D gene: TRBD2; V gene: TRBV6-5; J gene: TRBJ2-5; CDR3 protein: CASSFLPGTSKVPQYF; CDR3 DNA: TGTGCCAGCAGTTTTCTCCCCGGGACTAGTAAGGTCCCCCAGTACTTC
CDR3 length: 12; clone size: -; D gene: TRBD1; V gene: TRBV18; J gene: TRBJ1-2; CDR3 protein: CASSPGTGGYTF; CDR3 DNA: TGTGCCAGCTCACCGGGGACAGGCGGTTACACCTTC
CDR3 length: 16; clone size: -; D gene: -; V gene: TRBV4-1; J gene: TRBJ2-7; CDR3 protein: CASSQDNSGLPYEQYF; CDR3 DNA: TGCGCCAGCAGCCAGGACAACAGCGGGCTGCCCTACGAGCAGTACTTC
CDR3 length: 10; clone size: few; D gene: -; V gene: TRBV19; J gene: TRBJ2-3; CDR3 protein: CATIADTQYF; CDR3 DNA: TGTGCCACTATAGCAGATACGCAGTATTTT
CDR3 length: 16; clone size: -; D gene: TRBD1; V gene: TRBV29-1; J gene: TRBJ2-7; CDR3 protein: CSVERSTTGGWYEQYF; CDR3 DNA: TGCAGCGTCGAGAGGAGCACTACAGGGGGCTGGTACGAGCAGTACTTC
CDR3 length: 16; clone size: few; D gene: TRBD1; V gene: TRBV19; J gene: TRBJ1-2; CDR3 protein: CASSPSYGTGAYGYTF; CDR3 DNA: TGTGCCAGTAGTCCGAGTTACGGGACAGGGGCCTATGGCTACACCTTC
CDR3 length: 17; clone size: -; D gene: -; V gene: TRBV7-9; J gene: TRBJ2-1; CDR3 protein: CASSFFGGGIPYNEQFF; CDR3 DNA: TGTGCCAGCAGCTTTTTTGGAGGGGGCATTCCGTACAATGAGCAGTTCTTC
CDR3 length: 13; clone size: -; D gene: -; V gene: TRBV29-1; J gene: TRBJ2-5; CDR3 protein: CSVDDPGQETQYF; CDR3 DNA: TGCAGCGTTGACGACCCGGGGCAAGAGACCCAGTACTTC
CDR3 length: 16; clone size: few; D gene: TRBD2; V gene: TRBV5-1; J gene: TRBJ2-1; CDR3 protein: CASSFGASGSHDEQFF; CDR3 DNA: TGCGCCAGCAGCTTTGGGGCTAGCGGGAGCCACGATGAGCAGTTCTTC
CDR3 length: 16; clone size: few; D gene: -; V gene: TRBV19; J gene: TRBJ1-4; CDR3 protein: CASSSSSGGLNEKLFF; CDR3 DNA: TGTGCCAGTAGTTCCTCCAGCGGGGGGTTGAATGAAAAACTGTTTTTT
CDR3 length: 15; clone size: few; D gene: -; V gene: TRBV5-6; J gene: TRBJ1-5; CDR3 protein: CASSNLDGPGQPQHF; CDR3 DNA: TGTGCCAGCAGCAACCTGGACGGTCCGGGGCAGCCCCAGCATTTT
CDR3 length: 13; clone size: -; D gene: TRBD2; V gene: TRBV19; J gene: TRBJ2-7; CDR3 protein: CASSIGTSYEQYF; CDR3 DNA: TGTGCCAGTAGTATCGGGACTAGTTACGAGCAGTACTTC
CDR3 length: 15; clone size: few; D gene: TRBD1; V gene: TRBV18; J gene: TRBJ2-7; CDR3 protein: CASSPPGQSSYEQYF; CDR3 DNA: TGTGCCAGCTCACCACCGGGACAGAGCTCCTACGAGCAGTACTTC
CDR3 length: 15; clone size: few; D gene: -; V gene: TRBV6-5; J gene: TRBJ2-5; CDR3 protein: CASSYASRHHSTQYF; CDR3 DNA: TGTGCCAGCAGTTACGCGTCTCGACACCACTCTACCCAGTACTTC
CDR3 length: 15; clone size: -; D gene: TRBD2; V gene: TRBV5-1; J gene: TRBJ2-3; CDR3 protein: CASSLERGSTDTQYF; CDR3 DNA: TGCGCCAGCAGCTTGGAGCGGGGGAGCACAGATACGCAGTATTTT
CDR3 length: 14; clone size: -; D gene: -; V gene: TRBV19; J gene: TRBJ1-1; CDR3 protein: CASSWGEGNTEAFF; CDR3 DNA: TGTGCCAGTAGTTGGGGGGAAGGGAACACTGAAGCTTTCTTT
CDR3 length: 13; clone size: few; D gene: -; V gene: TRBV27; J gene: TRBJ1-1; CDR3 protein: CASSLTGHTEAFF; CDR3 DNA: TGTGCCAGCAGTTTAACAGGACACACTGAAGCTTTCTTT
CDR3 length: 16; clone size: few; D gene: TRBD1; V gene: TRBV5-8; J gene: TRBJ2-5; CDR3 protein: CASRPTTGEALETQYF; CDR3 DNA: TGTGCCAGCAGACCTACGACAGGGGAGGCCTTAGAGACCCAGTACTTC
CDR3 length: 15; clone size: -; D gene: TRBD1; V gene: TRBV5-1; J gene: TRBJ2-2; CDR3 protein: CASSTGTANTGELFF; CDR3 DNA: TGCGCCAGCAGCACCGGGACAGCAAACACCGGGGAGCTGTTTTTT
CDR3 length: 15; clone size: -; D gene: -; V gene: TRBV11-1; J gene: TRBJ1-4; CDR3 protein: CASSSPGATNEKLFF; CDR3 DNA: TGTGCCAGCAGCTCTCCGGGGGCAACTAATGAAAAACTGTTTTTT
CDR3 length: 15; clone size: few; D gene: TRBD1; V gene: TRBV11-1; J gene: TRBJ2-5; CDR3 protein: CASSLGGTDQETQYF; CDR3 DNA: TGTGCCAGCAGCTTAGGGGGGACAGATCAAGAGACCCAGTACTTC
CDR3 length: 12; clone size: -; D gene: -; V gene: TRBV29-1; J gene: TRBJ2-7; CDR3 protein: CSVSVSSYEQYF; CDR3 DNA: TGCAGCGTTTCGGTGAGCTCCTACGAGCAGTACTTC